One and the same sample provided the 8 T cell receptor beta chains below, sequenced in a study of T cell repertoires in cytomegalovirus infection. Each CDR3 protein gets one entry after TCRdb re-called the reads with MiXCR. Of over 55,000 distinct CDR3 sequences listed, 20% to 25% are singletons. Their target antigens are unknown. Material: CD8+ T cells from cultured PBMCs, obtained from culture after CMV antigen stimulation. These receptors all stem from a human donor in good health (CMV status not recorded). Some clones in this sample may be carry-over from other donors' samples.

The chain carries TRBV12-3 or TRBV12-4 and TRBJ2-5; TRBD2 matches 11 bases. The CDR3 runs to 16 residues. J lost 5 bases, V lost 5 bases, and 10 bases had no gene match. CDR3 coding DNA: TGTGCCAGCAGTACCCTTACTAGCGGGGGTTTCGAGACCCAGTACTTC. This sequence encodes CASSTLTSGGFETQYF.

The V and J genes are TRBV7-2 and TRBJ1-2, with D maybe TRBD1 (6 bases). Deletions cut 5 bases from V and 4 bases from J, with 17 bases between. CDR3 length equals 15 residues. Per germline, CDR1 SGHTA and CDR2 FQGNSA. For the CDR3, the DNA is TGTGCCAGCAGCCCCCGGACAGACTTGACCTATGGCTACACCTTC. It specifies CASSPRTDLTYGYTF.

This rearrangement joins TRBV12-3 or TRBV12-4 to TRBJ2-1; D perhaps matches TRBD2 (6 bases). Trimming removed 5 bases from V and 9 bases from J, with 11 bases in between. The CDR3 totals 12 residues. CDR3: CASSPERVEQFF. The DNA for the CDR3 is TGTGCCAGCAGTCCCGAGCGGGTTGAGCAGTTCTTC.

This clonotype was detected only a few times. The chain uses TRBV4-1 and TRBJ2-1, with D perhaps TRBD2 (6 bases). Per the germline V gene, CDR1 is MGHRA and CDR2 is YSYEKL. This CDR3 region has 14 residues. Trimming removed 1 base from V and 6 bases from J, with 10 bases in between. CDR3 DNA sequence: TGCGCCAGCAGCCAAGGGGGGGAATCCAATGAGCAGTTCTTC. Translation gives CASSQGGESNEQFF.

This clonotype was seen a handful of times. The V gene is TRBV12-3 or TRBV12-4, the J gene TRBJ1-1; D perhaps matches TRBD1 (5 bases). Trimming removed 1 base from V and 4 bases from J, with 10 bases in between. The CDR3 has 14 residues. CDR3 nucleotide sequence: TGTGCCAGCAGTTTAGGGGGGGTGGCCACTGAAGCTTTCTTT. Translated: CASSLGGVATEAFF.

This clonotype was seen at least ten times. The chain has TRBV23-1 and TRBJ2-2, with no clear D. TRBV23-1 is annotated as an ORF whose role is uncertain. CDR3 length: 17 amino acids. Between the trimmed V and J ends, which lost 2 bases and 4 bases, there was a span of 17 bases. The CDR3: CASSQRPTIITTGELFF. The DNA for the CDR3 is TGCGCCAGCAGTCAAAGACCGACAATTATCACCACCGGGGAGCTGTTTTTT.

This clonotype was detected only a few times. The gene calls are TRBV6-1 and TRBJ2-3; possible D gene TRBD2, 5 bases. Germline CDR1 MNHNS, CDR2 SASEGT. V was shortened by 5 bases and J by 2 bases, with 14 bases between the two germline ends. This CDR3 region has 15 residues. The CDR3 spells CASSYRGFTTDTQYF. The CDR3 DNA reads as TGTGCCAGCAGTTATCGGGGATTTACCACAGATACGCAGTATTTT.

CDR3: CASSYPTTDLLPYEQYF. The CDR3 nucleotides read TGTGCCAGCAGTTACCCCACTACGGATTTACTTCCCTACGAGCAGTACTTC. The V call is TRBV6-2 or TRBV6-3, the J call TRBJ2-7; D is uncertain. The CDR3 runs 17 residues. Trimming stripped 2 bases from V and 2 bases from J, with 19 bases between. Per germline, CDR1 MNHEY and CDR2 SVGEGT.